These 10 T cell receptor beta chains were all obtained from the same sample, sequenced in a study of shared clonotypes between healthy human individuals. Measured with immunoSEQ multiplex PCR; TCRdb has only the in-frame clones, and not every one. This repertoire shows about 2,200,000 clones, more than 85% found once; its top ten account for 1.5% to 2%. CD8 cells regarded as naive lacked CD45RO, were positively chosen for CCR7, and omitted terminally differentiated effector memory CD45RA+ cells. The sample comprised naive CD8+ T cells from PBMCs. These receptors all stem from a man between 18 and 35 years old in good health. Some clones in this sample may be carry-over from other donors' samples.

The chain employs TRBV7-6 and TRBJ2-1; 11 nucleotides match TRBD1. The CDR3 totals 15 residues. V trimming: 5 bases; J trimming: 8 bases; junction bases outside the gene matches: 8. Germline V gives CDR1 SGHVS, CDR2 FNYEAQ. The CDR3 reads CASSLDRGLMYEQFF. CDR3 nucleotide sequence: TGTGCCAGCAGCCTGGACAGGGGGCTTATGTATGAGCAGTTCTTC.

In its sample, this clone was seen once. V is TRBV28 and J is TRBJ2-1; no clear D. Trimming left V 2 bases short and J 6 bases short, with 17 bases between. This CDR3 spans 16 amino acids. Germline CDR1 and CDR2: MDHEN and SYDVKM. This CDR3 reads CASSLIMGGPLNEQFF. The CDR3 nucleotides read TGTGCCAGCAGTTTAATCATGGGCGGACCTCTCAATGAGCAGTTCTTC.

The chain couples TRBV6-5 to TRBJ1-2, with TRBD1 matching 7 bases. This CDR3 has 14 amino acids. The V gene's germline CDR1 is MNHEY and CDR2 SVGAGI. Trimming cost V 6 bases and J 5 bases; bases outside gene matches: 9. In DNA form, the CDR3 reads TGTGCCAGCAGAAACCCGGGACAGCTATATGGCTACACCTTC. Translated, it gives CASRNPGQLYGYTF.

V gene TRBV5-4 combines with J gene TRBJ2-7; no reliable D call. CDR1 and CDR2 (germline): SGHNT, YYREEE (reference sequence). The ends were cut back, 8 bases at V and 0 bases at J, with 15 bases in the middle. The CDR3 extends over 14 amino acids. The CDR3, as DNA: TGTGCCAGTGAACCGGACCTACTCTCCTACGAGCAGTACTTC. Translation: CASEPDLLSYEQYF.

The chain carries TRBV19 and TRBJ2-1, with 13 bases aligning to TRBD2. The CDR3 loop spans 15 amino acids. Germline V gene sequence: CDR1 LNHDA, CDR2 SQIVND (reference sequence). Unmatched junction bases numbered 5, after V lost 7 bases and J lost 5 bases. This CDR3 is CASTEGLAGNNEQFF. The CDR3 DNA follows: TGTGCCAGTACCGAGGGACTAGCGGGGAACAATGAGCAGTTCTTC.

A note on this clone: Being one base from a much bigger clone, this may be a read error. CDR3 region: CASSGTSGSGETQYF. CDR3 nucleotides: TGTGCCAGCAGCGGGACTAGCGGGAGTGGAGAGACCCAGTACTTC. The V gene is TRBV2, the J gene TRBJ2-5, with 14 bases that match TRBD2. The germline V gene encodes CDR1 SNHLY and CDR2 FYNNEI. The CDR3 covers 15 residues. Trimming removed 6 bases from V and 4 bases from J; junction bases left unmatched: 4.

The chain links TRBV27 to TRBJ2-7; 7 bases fit TRBD1. Trimming cost V 8 bases and J 4 bases; bases outside gene matches: 29. This CDR3 has 20 amino acids. Germline lookup yields CDR1 MNHEY and CDR2 SMNVEV (reference sequence). The CDR3 bases are TGTGCCAGCCCCCCGGTAACAGGGGCTTTTGACAAGGGTAATATTTACGAGCAGTACTTC. It codes for CASPPVTGAFDKGNIYEQYF.

The chain employs TRBV19 and TRBJ2-5, with no clear D. The CDR3 is made up of 13 amino acids. The germline gives CDR1 LNHDA, CDR2 SQIVND (reference sequence). The V and J ends lost 3 bases and 7 bases respectively, with 12 bases between them. The CDR3 DNA reads as TGTGCCAGTAGTATTAGTGGGGTGGGGACCCAGTACTTC. Protein product: CASSISGVGTQYF.

J is TRBJ1-1 and V is TRBV7-9; possibly TRBD1 for D (5 bases). Deletions cut 5 bases from V and 5 bases from J, with 15 bases between. CDR1 and CDR2 (germline): SEHNR, FQNEAQ (reference sequence). This CDR3 has 14 residues. The chain's CDR3 is CASSPPGGWTEAFF. The CDR3 DNA sequence: TGTGCCAGCAGCCCCCCCGGGGGTTGGACTGAAGCTTTCTTT.

The chain joins TRBV9 to TRBJ2-7; 10 nucleotides agree with TRBD2. The CDR3 is made up of 15 amino acids. Germline CDR1 reads SGDLS; CDR2 reads YYNGEE. Trimming removed 0 bases from V and 2 bases from J; junction bases left unmatched: 2. CDR3 amino acids: CASSVGTSGPYEQYF. In nucleotides, the CDR3 is TGTGCCAGCAGCGTAGGGACTAGCGGACCCTACGAGCAGTACTTC.